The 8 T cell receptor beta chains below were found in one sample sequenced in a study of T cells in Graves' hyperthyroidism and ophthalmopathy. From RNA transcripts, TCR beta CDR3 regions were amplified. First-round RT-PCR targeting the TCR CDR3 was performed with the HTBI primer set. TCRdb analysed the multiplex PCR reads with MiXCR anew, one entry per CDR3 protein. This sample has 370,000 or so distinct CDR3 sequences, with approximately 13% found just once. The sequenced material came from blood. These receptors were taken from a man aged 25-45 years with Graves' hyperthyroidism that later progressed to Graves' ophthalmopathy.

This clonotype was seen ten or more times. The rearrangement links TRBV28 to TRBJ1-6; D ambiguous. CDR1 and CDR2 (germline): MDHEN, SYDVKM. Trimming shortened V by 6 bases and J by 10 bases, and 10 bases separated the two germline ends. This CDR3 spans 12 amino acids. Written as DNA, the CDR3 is TGTGCCAGCAGCCCAGGCCGATCACCCCTCCACTTT. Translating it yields CASSPGRSPLHF.

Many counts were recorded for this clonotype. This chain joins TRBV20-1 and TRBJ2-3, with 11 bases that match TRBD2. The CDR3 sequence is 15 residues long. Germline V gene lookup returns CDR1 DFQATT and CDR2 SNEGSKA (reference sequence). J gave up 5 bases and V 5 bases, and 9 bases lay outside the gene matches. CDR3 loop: CSASPTSGARDTQYF. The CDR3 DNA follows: TGCAGTGCTTCACCGACTAGCGGGGCACGAGATACGCAGTATTTT.

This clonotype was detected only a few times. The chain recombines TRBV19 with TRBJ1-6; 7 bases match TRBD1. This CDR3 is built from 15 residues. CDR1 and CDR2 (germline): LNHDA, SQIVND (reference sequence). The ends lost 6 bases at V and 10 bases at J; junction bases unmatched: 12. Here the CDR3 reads CASSQTFRGRSPLHF. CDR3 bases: TGTGCCAGTAGCCAGACCTTCAGGGGGAGGTCACCCCTCCACTTT.

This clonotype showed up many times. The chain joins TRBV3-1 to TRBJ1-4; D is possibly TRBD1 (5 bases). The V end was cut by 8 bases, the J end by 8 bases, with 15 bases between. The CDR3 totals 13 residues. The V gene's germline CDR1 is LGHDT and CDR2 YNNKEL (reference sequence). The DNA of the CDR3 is TGTGCCAGCCGTGGGGGGAGACGCGAAAAACTGTTTTTT. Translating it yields CASRGGRREKLFF. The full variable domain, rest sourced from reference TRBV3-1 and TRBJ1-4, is DTAVSQTPKYLVTQMGNDKSIKCEQNLGHDTMYWYKQDSKKFLKIMFSYNNKELIINETVPNRFSPKSPDKAHLNLHINSLELGDSAVYFCASRGGRREKLFFGSGTQLSVL.

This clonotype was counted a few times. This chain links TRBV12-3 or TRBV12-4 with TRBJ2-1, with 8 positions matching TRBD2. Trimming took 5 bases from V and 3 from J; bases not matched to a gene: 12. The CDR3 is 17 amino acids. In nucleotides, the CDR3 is TGTGCCAGCAGTCCCCGGGGCGGGCTAGCGGGCTACAATGAGCAGTTCTTC. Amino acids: CASSPRGGLAGYNEQFF.

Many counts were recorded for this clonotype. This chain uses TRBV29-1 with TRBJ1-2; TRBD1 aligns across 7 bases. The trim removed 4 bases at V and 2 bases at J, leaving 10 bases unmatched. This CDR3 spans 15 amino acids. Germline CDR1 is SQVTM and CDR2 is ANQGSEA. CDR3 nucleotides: TGCAGCGTTGTTGGATTACAGGGGACCAACTATGGCTACACCTTC. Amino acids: CSVVGLQGTNYGYTF.

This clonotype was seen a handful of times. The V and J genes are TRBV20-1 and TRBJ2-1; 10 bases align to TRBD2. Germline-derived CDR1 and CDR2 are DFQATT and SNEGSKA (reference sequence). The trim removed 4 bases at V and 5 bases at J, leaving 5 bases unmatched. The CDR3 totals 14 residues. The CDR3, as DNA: TGCAGTGCTAATAGACTAGCGGGCAACAATGAGCAGTTCTTC. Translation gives CSANRLAGNNEQFF.

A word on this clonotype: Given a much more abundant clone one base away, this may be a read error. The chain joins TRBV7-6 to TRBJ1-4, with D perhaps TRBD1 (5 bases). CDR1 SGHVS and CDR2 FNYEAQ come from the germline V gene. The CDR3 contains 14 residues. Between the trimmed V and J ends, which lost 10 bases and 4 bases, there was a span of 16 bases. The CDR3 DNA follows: TGTGCCACCAGGGATGGATCTCGTAATGAAAAACTGTTTTTT. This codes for CATRDGSRNEKLFF.